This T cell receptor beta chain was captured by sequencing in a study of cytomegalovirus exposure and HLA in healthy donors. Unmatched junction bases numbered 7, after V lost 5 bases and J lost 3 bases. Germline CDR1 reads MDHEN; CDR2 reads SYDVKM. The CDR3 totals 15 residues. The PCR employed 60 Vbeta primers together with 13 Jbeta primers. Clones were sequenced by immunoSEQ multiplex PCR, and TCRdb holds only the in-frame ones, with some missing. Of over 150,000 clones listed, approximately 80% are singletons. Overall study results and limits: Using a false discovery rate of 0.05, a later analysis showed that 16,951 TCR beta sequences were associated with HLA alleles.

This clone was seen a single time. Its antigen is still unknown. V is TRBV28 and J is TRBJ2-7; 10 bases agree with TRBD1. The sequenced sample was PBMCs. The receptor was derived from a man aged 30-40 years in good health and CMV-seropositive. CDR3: CASSPPGTGDYEQYF. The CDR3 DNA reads TGTGCCAGCAGTCCCCCTGGGACAGGGGACTACGAGCAGTACTTC.